The 28 T cell receptor beta chains reported below all come from one sample, sequenced in a study of beta chain features in type 1 diabetes. Overall study results and limits: Researchers report that Type 1 diabetes patients had moderately but significantly shorter TCRB CDR3s across all four CD4+ subsets.

Antigen specificity for these receptors is unknown. Since all of the isolated RNA was reverse transcribed, expressed TCRB transcripts were what got sequenced. Here immunoSEQ multiplex PCR was the method, and the copy in TCRdb shows in-frame clones only, minus some. Of fewer than 450,000 clones listed, roughly 13% are singletons. Material for sequencing was naive CD4+ T cells from blood. The receptors were sampled from a woman between 18 and 30 years old with type 1 diabetes.

CDR3 nucleotides: TGTGCCAGCAGCTTGGGGGGGGATCAGCCCCAGCATTTT. Its protein product is CASSLGGDQPQHF. J is TRBJ1-5 and V is TRBV7-8; possible D gene TRBD1, 5 bases. Germline CDR1 SGHVS, CDR2 FQNEAQ. The CDR3 is made up of 13 amino acids. The V end lost 3 bases, the J end lost 5 bases, and 8 bases lay between the germline ends.

The chain carries TRBV2 and TRBJ2-7; D remains unclear. V lost 5 bases to trimming and J lost 4 bases, with 12 bases between them. CDR1 and CDR2 from the germline V gene are SNHLY and FYNNEI. This CDR3 contains 13 residues. For the CDR3, the DNA is TGTGCCAGCAGTCCTAGAAACGGATACGAGCAGTACGTC. Translated, it gives CASSPRNGYEQYV.

This clone was recorded a few times. The chain carries TRBV6-5 and TRBJ2-7; TRBD1 agrees at 10 bases. The CDR3 loop spans 15 amino acids. Germline CDR1 is MNHEY and CDR2 is SVGAGI. J lost 2 bases, V lost 7 bases, and 8 bases had no gene match. The CDR3 here is CASTSGQGTPYEQYV. CDR3 sequence (DNA): TGTGCCAGCACCTCGGGACAGGGGACGCCCTACGAGCAGTACGTC.

The chain recombines TRBV4-1 with TRBJ2-3; 9 nucleotides match TRBD2. CDR1 and CDR2 (germline): MGHRA, YSYEKL. With 2 bases clipped from V and 8 bases from J, the junction kept 11 bases outside the gene matches. The CDR3 is made up of 16 amino acids. The CDR3: CASSQTSGTSPSTQYF. The DNA of the CDR3 is TGCGCCAGCAGCCAAACCTCCGGGACTAGCCCGTCTACGCAGTATTTT.

This clone was seen only a few times. CDR3 protein: CSAGRLSGYTF. The DNA for the CDR3 is TGCAGTGCTGGCCGACTGAGCGGCTACACCTTC. This chain joins TRBV20-1 and TRBJ1-2, with no clear D. CDR1 is DFQATT, CDR2 SNEGSKA, per germline (reference sequence). Trimming cost V 5 bases and J 8 bases, with 12 bases left between them. The CDR3 has 11 residues.

The chain employs TRBV7-3 and TRBJ2-2; 7 bases match TRBD2. V trimming: 2 bases; J trimming: 7 bases; junction bases outside the gene matches: 4. The CDR3 is 14 residues long. Germline loops: CDR1 SGHTA, CDR2 FQGTGA. The CDR3 spells CASSLLREHGELFF. Written as DNA, the CDR3 is TGTGCCAGCAGCTTATTGCGGGAGCACGGGGAGCTGTTTTTT.

V and J are TRBV6-6 and TRBJ2-7; TRBD2 matches at 7 bases. Germline lookup yields CDR1 MNHNY and CDR2 SVGAGI (reference sequence). The CDR3 has 15 amino acids. With V trimmed by 6 bases and J by 1 base, 9 bases remained unmatched. In DNA form, the CDR3 reads TGTGCCAGCAGGTCGGGAGGCGCCCTATCCTACGAGCAGTACGTC. Protein sequence: CASRSGGALSYEQYV.

The V call is TRBV6-1, the J call TRBJ1-5; 10 bases are a match to TRBD1. With 6 bases clipped from V and 5 bases from J, the junction kept 10 bases outside the gene matches. The germline gives CDR1 MNHNS, CDR2 SASEGT. The CDR3 runs 16 residues. CDR3 sequence reads: CASREPGQGTDQPQHF. The DNA of the CDR3 is TGTGCCAGCAGGGAACCGGGACAGGGGACTGATCAGCCCCAGCATTTT.

The sample holds a few counts of this clone. One junction end disagrees with the germline gene, perhaps due to a read error. The CDR3 sequence: CASSLRGQVNRRSF. In DNA, the CDR3 is TGTGCCAGCAGCTTACGTGGACAGGTCAATAGGCGGAGCTTC. This chain connects TRBV7-8 to TRBJ2-7; 7 bases are shared with TRBD1. This CDR3 contains 14 residues. Germline V lookup: CDR1 SGHVS, CDR2 FQNEAQ.

This clone was detected only once. The chain employs TRBV7-2 and TRBJ2-5; 10 nucleotides line up with TRBD2. Germline lookup yields CDR1 SGHTA and CDR2 FQGNSA. Unmatched junction bases numbered 14, after V lost 3 bases and J lost 7 bases. The CDR3 runs 17 residues. DNA of the CDR3: TGTGCCAGCAGCTTCGTCCGCGGCCTAGCGGGAGTCGGGACCCAGTACTTC. Residues: CASSFVRGLAGVGTQYF.

The gene calls are TRBV15 and TRBJ1-5; 8 positions agree with TRBD1. Germline CDR1 and CDR2: LNHNV and YYDKDF (reference sequence). The junction had 5 bases not matched to a gene; V was cut back by 5 bases and J by 5 bases. This CDR3 is 14 amino acids long. CDR3 region: CATSVRQGYQPQHF. The CDR3 DNA sequence: TGTGCCACCAGCGTGCGACAGGGGTATCAGCCCCAGCATTTT.

The chain carries TRBV5-1 and TRBJ2-6; 8 bases line up with TRBD2. Germline CDR1 reads SGHRS; CDR2 reads YFSETQ. V trimming: 0 bases; J trimming: 4 bases; junction bases outside the gene matches: 6. The CDR3 is 17 amino acids. The CDR3 loop is CASSLAGGAAGANVLTF. In DNA form, the CDR3 reads TGCGCCAGCAGCTTGGCCGGGGGGGCGGCGGGGGCCAACGTCCTGACTTTC.

This clone turned up a few times. The V and J genes are TRBV19 and TRBJ1-5, with D possibly TRBD1 on 5 matching bases. This CDR3 is 12 amino acids long. Trimming removed 5 bases at V and 11 bases at J, with 13 bases between. The germline gives CDR1 LNHDA, CDR2 SQIVND (reference sequence). In DNA form, the CDR3 reads TGTGCCAGTAGTTCAGGCAGGGCGGCCCAGCATTTT. The encoded protein is CASSSGRAAQHF. The full variable domain, completed using reference TRBV19 and TRBJ1-5, is DGGITQSPKYLFRKEGQNVTLSCEQNLNHDAMYWYRQDPGQGLRLIYYSQIVNDFQKGDIAEGYSVSREKKESFPLTVTSAQKNPTAFYLCASSSGRAAQHFGDGTRLSIL.

The chain links TRBV27 to TRBJ2-3; 8 positions match TRBD2. This CDR3 comprises 14 residues. V lost 6 bases and J lost 3; bases outside the gene matches: 5. Germline V lookup: CDR1 MNHEY, CDR2 SMNVEV (reference sequence). The CDR3 coding sequence is TGTGCCAGCAGGTTGACTAGCGTGACAGATACGCAGTATTTT. It translates to CASRLTSVTDTQYF.

V and J are TRBV19 and TRBJ2-5, with 7 bases identical to TRBD2. The CDR3 spans 15 residues. V lost 4 bases to trimming and J lost 4 bases; unmatched junction nucleotides: 9. Germline CDR1 LNHDA, CDR2 SQIVND (reference sequence). CDR3 sequence: CASSNDRLAGETQYF. In DNA form, the CDR3 reads TGTGCCAGTAGTAACGATCGACTAGCTGGAGAGACCCAGTACTTC.

V and J are TRBV12-5 and TRBJ2-1; maybe TRBD1 (6 bases). The V end lost 0 bases, the J end lost 6 bases, and 9 bases lay between the germline ends. Per the germline V gene, CDR1 is LGHNT and CDR2 is FRNRAP. This CDR3 is built from 14 residues. CDR3 nucleotides: TGTGCTAGTGGTTTGGTACAGGGCAGCAATGAGCAGTTCTTC. As protein: CASGLVQGSNEQFF.

The chain is built from TRBV2 and TRBJ2-5, with TRBD1 identical over 9 bases. This CDR3 is 13 amino acids long. Trimming cost V 4 bases and J 3 bases; bases outside gene matches: 0. Germline V gives CDR1 SNHLY, CDR2 FYNNEI. The CDR3 reads CASSGDREETQYF. CDR3 coding DNA: TGTGCCAGCAGTGGGGACAGGGAAGAGACCCAGTACTTC.

As regards this clone: Relative to the germline gene, one junction end is altered; a read error may explain this. The chain is built from TRBV5-6 and TRBJ1-1; 7 nucleotides align to TRBD1. Germline assignment: CDR1 SGHDT and CDR2 YYEEEE. The CDR3 has 12 residues. The chain's CDR3 is CASRDRYTKAFF. The CDR3 region has the DNA TGTGCCAGCAGGGACAGGTACACTAAAGCTTTCTTT.

This clone was observed a handful of times. This chain joins TRBV7-2 and TRBJ2-5; 11 nucleotides agree with TRBD1. J gave up 5 bases and V 4 bases, and 6 bases lay outside the gene matches. The germline V gene encodes CDR1 SGHTA and CDR2 FQGNSA. The CDR3 runs to 15 residues. The CDR3 is CASSWADRGPETQYF. The CDR3 nucleotides are TGTGCCAGCAGCTGGGCGGACAGGGGGCCGGAGACCCAGTACTTC.

This chain links TRBV7-9 with TRBJ2-2, with 11 bases fitting TRBD2. Germline CDR1 SEHNR, CDR2 FQNEAQ (reference sequence). The CDR3 spans 16 residues. V lost 5 bases and J lost 1; bases outside the gene matches: 3. The CDR3 coding sequence is TGTGCCAGCAGCCATGGGACTAGCGGGAACACCGGGGAGCTGTTTTTT. The encoded protein is CASSHGTSGNTGELFF.

This clone showed up just a few times. This sequence joins TRBV29-1 and TRBJ1-2; weak D call: TRBD1 (5 bases). The CDR3 length is 14 residues. Trimming cost V 2 bases and J 4 bases, with 14 bases left between them. Germline V gene data show CDR1 as SQVTM and CDR2 as ANQGSEA. The CDR3 here is CSVEPRDSFYGYTF. CDR3 DNA sequence: TGCAGCGTTGAACCCAGGGACTCCTTCTATGGCTACACCTTC.

This clone showed up just a few times. The chain has TRBV2 and TRBJ2-7, with TRBD2 identical over 10 bases. Trimming at V came to 6 bases and at J to 7 bases, leaving 12 bases not matched to a gene. This CDR3 comprises 15 residues. CDR1 SNHLY and CDR2 FYNNEI come from the germline V gene. The CDR3 DNA reads as TGTGCCAGCAGCAGTTCTAGCGGGAGAGCGGGGGAGCAGTACTTC. It encodes CASSSSSGRAGEQYF.

The chain uses TRBV7-2 and TRBJ1-2; 7 nucleotides align to TRBD1. The CDR3 is made up of 16 amino acids. Germline-derived CDR1 and CDR2 are SGHTA and FQGNSA. The V gene end was trimmed by 0 bases and the J gene end by 0 bases; junction bases not matched to a gene: 4. The CDR3 DNA follows: TGTGCCAGCAGCTTAGCGGGGGGACAGTCTAACTATGGCTACACCTTC. As protein: CASSLAGGQSNYGYTF.

The chain has TRBV14 and TRBJ2-1; tentative D call: TRBD2 (5 bases). The CDR3 runs 14 residues. V shed 5 bases and J shed 4 bases, with 12 bases lying between them. Looked up from germline, CDR1 is SGHDN and CDR2 is FVKESK. CDR3 amino acids: CASSIASRYNEQFF. For the CDR3, the DNA is TGTGCCAGCAGCATCGCTAGCAGATACAATGAGCAGTTCTTC.

V is TRBV6-5 and J is TRBJ2-5, with 8 bases fitting TRBD2. Germline CDR1 MNHEY, CDR2 SVGAGI. CDR3 length equals 15 residues. Unmatched junction bases numbered 6, after V lost 4 bases and J lost 2 bases. The CDR3 loop reads CASSWSGRRQETQYF. CDR3 sequence (DNA): TGTGCCAGCAGTTGGAGCGGGAGACGACAAGAGACCCAGTACTTC.

This chain uses TRBV2 with TRBJ2-7; TRBD2 might be the D (6 bases). CDR1 is SNHLY and CDR2 is FYNNEI in the germline V gene. CDR3 size: 13 residues. The V and J ends lost 6 bases and 6 bases respectively, with 15 bases between them. The CDR3 nucleotides read TGTGCCAGCAGGCTCGGAGGGTTGGGCGAGCAGTACGTC. It yields the protein CASRLGGLGEQYV.

This clone was picked up a small number of times. This chain uses TRBV28 with TRBJ2-7; D is ambiguous. V shed 3 bases and J shed 5 bases, with 14 bases lying between them. Germline V CDR1 and CDR2: MDHEN, SYDVKM. The CDR3 runs to 14 residues. CDR3 coding DNA: TGTGCCAGCAGTTTTCTAACAGAAAAGGACGAGCAGTACTTC. Translating gives CASSFLTEKDEQYF.

J is TRBJ2-2 and V is TRBV5-1; D gene unclear. Looked up from germline, CDR1 is SGHRS and CDR2 is YFSETQ. Deletions cut 0 bases from V and 6 bases from J, with 6 bases between. This CDR3 has 13 residues. The DNA for the CDR3 is TGCGCCAGCAGCTTGGAGCCATCCGGGGAGCTGTTTTTT. This sequence encodes CASSLEPSGELFF. The variable domain in full, completed from reference TRBV5-1 and TRBJ2-2, reads KAGVTQTPRYLIKTRGQQVTLSCSPISGHRSVSWYQQTPGQGLQFLFEYFSETQRNKGNFPGRFSGRQFSNSRSEMNVSTLELGDSALYLCASSLEPSGELFFGEGSRLTVL.